This T cell receptor (beta chain) appears in the sequencing data of a study of STAT3 mutations in large granular lymphocyte leukemia. Looking at the study overall: Among longitudinally sequenced T-LGLL patients, roughly half had canonical activating STAT3 mutations detected.

Whole-study findings and limits: Some patients had dominant TCR clones larger than their STAT3 mutant burden. Every T-LGLL patient had at least one immunodominant TCRbeta clonotype. Some patients had persisting codominant clonotypes that could mask small clones.

TCRdb's table, derived via immunoSEQ multiplex PCR, lists solely in-frame clones and lacks some. The repertoire holds almost 25,000 clones, with approximately 94% as singletons. For this clone: The antigen remains undetermined.

The CDR3 length is 16 residues. Between the trimmed V and J ends, which lost 10 bases and 2 bases, there was a span of 21 bases. Germline V gene lookup returns CDR1 LNHDA and CDR2 SQIVND (reference sequence). What was sequenced was peripheral blood mononuclear cells. This clonotype was obtained from a man aged 40-49 years with T-cell large granular lymphocyte leukemia. Some clones in this sample may be carry-over from other donors' samples. This chain uses TRBV19 with TRBJ1-5, with a weak D call TRBD1 (6 bases). CDR3 DNA: TGTGCCATCTCCCCGGTTTTCGGGACACGCAATCAGCCCCAGCATTTT. Translation: CAISPVFGTRNQPQHF.